These 16 T cell receptor beta chains share one sample of origin, sequenced in a study of T cell changes during pregnancy in multiple sclerosis. Sequenced by immunoSEQ multiplex PCR; TCRdb stores in-frame clones only, minus some. The repertoire holds some 60,000 clones, with less than 95% as singletons. Sequenced here: peripheral blood, sampled in the third trimester of pregnancy. The receptors originated from a female donor in good health, enrolled as a control in a pregnancy study.

This sequence joins TRBV27 and TRBJ2-7; TRBD1 agrees at 8 bases. V shed 6 bases, J shed 0 bases, and the junction held 10 bases outside the gene matches. This CDR3 spans 16 amino acids. Germline V CDR1 and CDR2: MNHEY, SMNVEV (reference sequence). DNA of the CDR3: TGTGCCAGCAGGAAGACAGGGGCGGTTATCTCCTACGAGCAGTACTTC. It codes for CASRKTGAVISYEQYF.

The rearrangement joins TRBV4-3 to TRBJ1-4, with TRBD1 identical over 8 bases. The germline V gene has CDR1 LGHNA and CDR2 YSLEER. This CDR3 has 16 residues. V dropped 1 base and J dropped 3; count of bases not matched to a gene: 4. This CDR3 is CASSQAQGAANEKLFF. The CDR3 DNA sequence: TGCGCCAGCAGCCAAGCCCAGGGGGCGGCTAATGAAAAACTGTTTTTT.

This clone was observed a handful of times. The chain has TRBV10-3 and TRBJ1-5; D might be TRBD1 (5 bases). V lost 11 bases and J lost 5, with 16 bases in between. The CDR3 consists of 13 residues. Germline CDR1 reads ENHRY; CDR2 reads SYGVKD. The CDR3 region is CASRGGADQPQHF. The CDR3 coding sequence is TGTGCCTCAAGGGGAGGGGCCGATCAGCCCCAGCATTTT.

The chain has TRBV7-9 and TRBJ2-7; 7 bases match TRBD1. Germline CDR1 is SEHNR and CDR2 is FQNEAQ (reference sequence). The CDR3 totals 16 residues. The V gene end was trimmed by 5 bases and the J gene end by 2 bases; junction bases not matched to a gene: 12. The DNA of the CDR3 is TGTGCCAGCAGCGCCTCCCCCGGGACAGCCACCTACGAGCAGTACTTC. Translation gives CASSASPGTATYEQYF.

The chain carries TRBV27 and TRBJ1-4; TRBD1 matches 9 bases. This CDR3 region has 15 residues. Germline CDR1 is MNHEY and CDR2 is SMNVEV (reference sequence). Trimming at V came to 6 bases and at J to 8 bases, leaving 10 bases not matched to a gene. CDR3 nucleotide sequence: TGTGCCAGCAGCCCCCCGGGACAGGGTAGAGAAAAACTGTTTTTT. Translating it yields CASSPPGQGREKLFF.

The chain uses TRBV15 and TRBJ2-3; 15 nucleotides match TRBD2. Germline V gives CDR1 LNHNV, CDR2 YYDKDF (reference sequence). V was clipped by 5 bases and J by 4 bases; unmatched bases: 13. The CDR3 covers 19 residues. This CDR3 reads CATSGRGLAGGKSPDTQYF. The CDR3 DNA reads TGTGCCACCAGCGGTAGAGGACTAGCGGGAGGGAAATCTCCAGATACGCAGTATTTT.

This chain uses TRBV7-2 with TRBJ1-2, with 8 bases fitting TRBD1. CDR1 is SGHTA and CDR2 is FQGNSA in the germline V gene. This CDR3 is 16 amino acids long. J gave up 4 bases and V 4 bases, and 11 bases lay outside the gene matches. Here the CDR3 DNA reads TGTGCCAGCAGCTCAGATATAAACCAGGGGGCCTATGGCTACACCTTC. The encoded protein is CASSSDINQGAYGYTF.

The chain has TRBV6-4 and TRBJ2-2, with D tentatively TRBD1 (6 bases). Per the germline V gene, CDR1 is MRHNA and CDR2 is SNTAGT. Trimming took 6 bases from V and 4 from J, leaving 12 bases between them. This CDR3 has 14 amino acids. CDR3 in amino acids: CASRETGFTGELFF. DNA of the CDR3: TGTGCCAGCAGGGAGACAGGTTTCACCGGGGAGCTGTTTTTT.

A single count supports this clone. The gene calls are TRBV23-1 and TRBJ1-1; maybe TRBD1 (5 bases). TRBV23-1 is assigned to the ORF class and has an uncertain function. V was shortened by 3 bases and J by 10 bases, with 15 bases between the two germline ends. The CDR3 has 13 amino acids. The chain's CDR3 is CASSQVGGRGAFF. DNA of the CDR3: TGCGCCAGCAGTCAGGTCGGGGGACGTGGAGCTTTCTTT.

The V gene is TRBV4-3, the J gene TRBJ2-7; TRBD2 matches 8 bases. Germline trimming cut 0 bases from V and 2 bases from J; bases unmatched to any gene: 12. Germline V gene sequence: CDR1 LGHNA, CDR2 YSLEER. The CDR3 has 18 residues. The CDR3 reads CASSQEGGGGHLAYEQYF. For the CDR3, the DNA is TGCGCCAGCAGCCAAGAGGGCGGCGGGGGGCATCTTGCCTACGAGCAGTACTTC.

This rearrangement joins TRBV7-4 to TRBJ1-1; D is possibly TRBD1 (5 bases). V lost 5 bases to trimming and J lost 1 base, with 17 bases between them. This CDR3 is 16 amino acids long. CDR1 is SGHVT, CDR2 SQSDAQ, per germline. For the CDR3, the DNA is TGTGCCAGCAGCCAACTCGAAACGCAGGGGAACACTGAAGCTTTCTTT. Translating gives CASSQLETQGNTEAFF.

This chain joins TRBV9 and TRBJ2-7; a possible D gene is TRBD2 (5 bases). This CDR3 contains 13 residues. Per the germline V gene, CDR1 is SGDLS and CDR2 is YYNGEE. V was trimmed by 3 bases and J by 0 bases, leaving 7 bases between them. CDR3 sequence: CASSGENSYEQYF. The CDR3 region has the DNA TGTGCCAGCAGCGGGGAGAACTCCTACGAGCAGTACTTC.

The chain recombines TRBV7-2 with TRBJ2-6; possibly TRBD1 for D (6 bases). The CDR3 covers 18 residues. Germline V gene lookup returns CDR1 SGHTA and CDR2 FQGNSA. V lost 1 base to trimming and J lost 4 bases, with 17 bases between them. The CDR3 nucleotides are TGTGCCAGCAGCTTAGATCAGGGGCGAAGATCCGGGGCCAACGTCCTGACTTTC. Translated, it gives CASSLDQGRRSGANVLTF.

This chain uses TRBV5-1 with TRBJ2-1; TRBD2 matches 10 bases. This CDR3 contains 15 residues. The V segment lost 0 bases and the J segment 5 bases; nucleotides outside the gene matches: 2. Germline loops: CDR1 SGHRS, CDR2 YFSETQ. CDR3 in amino acids: CASSLASGRNNEQFF. CDR3 DNA: TGCGCCAGCAGCTTGGCTAGCGGGAGAAACAATGAGCAGTTCTTC.

The V and J genes are TRBV7-9 and TRBJ2-7; TRBD1 agrees at 8 bases. Per the germline V gene, CDR1 is SEHNR and CDR2 is FQNEAQ (reference sequence). This CDR3 spans 16 amino acids. V dropped 5 bases and J dropped 2; count of bases not matched to a gene: 11. The CDR3 spells CASSRMRGTGAYEQYF. The DNA of the CDR3 is TGTGCCAGCAGCCGCATGAGGGGGACAGGAGCCTACGAGCAGTACTTC.

The chain is built from TRBV10-3 and TRBJ1-1; D gene unclear. Germline V gene sequence: CDR1 ENHRY, CDR2 SYGVKD. Deletions cut 7 bases from V and 1 base from J, with 13 bases between. The CDR3 consists of 14 residues. The CDR3 region is CAITSVEKNTEAFF. The CDR3 region has the DNA TGTGCCATCACCTCGGTGGAGAAGAACACTGAAGCTTTCTTT.